This entry features one T cell receptor (beta chain) sequence. These data are taken from a study of blood T cell repertoires in COVID-19. Study summary: PBMCs, B-cell-depleted T cells, or T cells provided the cDNA or gDNA that made up the material.

Authors' data handling: Estimation of nucleated cell counts relied on the amplification of reference gene primers. The table came from immunoSEQ multiplex PCR; TCRdb's copy has only in-frame clones and leaves some out. That table supplies the V and J calls and clone size; D and trimming were determined from the DNA. The sample includes roughly 360,000 clones, 75% to 90% seen only once; the top ten take about 5%. With 6 bases clipped from V and 14 bases from J, the junction kept 18 bases outside the gene matches. This CDR3 comprises 15 residues. The germline V gene encodes CDR1 LNHDA and CDR2 SQIVND (reference sequence).

J is TRBJ1-4 and V is TRBV19; 7 bases map to TRBD1. This sequence was found in a woman aged 45-59 years who had recovered from COVID-19. The sequencing input was PBMCs or T cells enriched from blood (not recorded which). CDR3 sequence (DNA): TGTGCCAGTAGCCACGGACAGGTGGGGGGTGTAAGGCTGTTTTTT. This codes for CASSHGQVGGVRLFF.